A single sample gave rise to the 24 T cell receptor beta chains below, sequenced in a study of blood T cells in healthy people across ages (dated by TCRdb to between 2014 and 2016). The method behind the library was 5' RACE. The instrument given in TCRdb is Illumina HiSeq 2500. A second PCR of about 7 to 12 cycles was run with a J-beta primer mix and a sample-barcoded 5' primer. The public reads were run again by TCRdb, first through fastp at Q25 and then through MiXCR, and only productive beta chains were kept. Each CDR3 protein gets just one entry, which takes the most common genes and DNA from the rows behind it. The sample table shows about 1.6 million distinct CDR3 sequences, and roughly 32% are seen once. The ten largest account for roughly 10% of the sample. Sequencing was done on a sample of blood. Receptor source: a woman between 25 and 40 years old in good health.

The genes are TRBV10-1 and TRBJ2-1, with 10 bases matching TRBD1. Trimming at V came to 5 bases and at J to 12 bases, leaving 10 bases not matched to a gene. Germline V gene sequence: CDR1 WNHNN, CDR2 SYGVQD (reference sequence). This CDR3 spans 14 amino acids. CDR3 protein: CASSLGQGEGGQFF. DNA for the CDR3: TGCGCCAGCAGTCTCGGACAGGGGGAGGGTGGGCAGTTCTTC.

The chain combines TRBV29-1 with TRBJ2-1, with 11 positions matching TRBD1. The germline V gene has CDR1 SQVTM and CDR2 ANQGSEA. The V and J ends lost 2 bases and 0 bases, in that order; junction bases with no gene match: 3. The CDR3 sequence is 16 residues long. The CDR3, as DNA: TGCAGCGTTGAACCAGGGACAGGGGGCTCCTACAATGAGCAGTTCTTC. Translating it yields CSVEPGTGGSYNEQFF.

The table lists this clonotype with many counts. The V call is TRBV29-1, the J call TRBJ2-1, with a tentative D call TRBD2 (6 bases). The V gene lost 5 bases and the J gene lost 2 bases, with 19 bases spanning the gap. The CDR3 loop spans 16 amino acids. From germline, CDR1 is SQVTM and CDR2 ANQGSEA. The CDR3 loop is CSVQGGARGAYNEQFF. CDR3 DNA: TGCAGCGTTCAAGGCGGGGCCCGGGGCGCCTACAATGAGCAGTTCTTC.

Only a few counts were recorded for this clonotype. The genes are TRBV7-2 and TRBJ2-3; TRBD2 matches at 8 bases. Germline V gene lookup returns CDR1 SGHTA and CDR2 FQGNSA. Trimming cost V 6 bases and J 4 bases; bases outside gene matches: 6. The CDR3 has 14 residues. CDR3 DNA sequence: TGTGCCAGCAGACTAGCGGTAGTAGCAGATACGCAGTATTTT. This translates into CASRLAVVADTQYF.

This chain uses TRBV7-6 with TRBJ1-6; D uncertain. Germline V gene lookup returns CDR1 SGHVS and CDR2 FNYEAQ. The CDR3 has 16 residues. V was pared by 5 bases and J by 0 bases, with 11 bases between. Written as DNA, the CDR3 is TGTGCCAGCAGCCCCCACACGGGCTCCTATAATTCACCCCTCCACTTT. Its translation is CASSPHTGSYNSPLHF.

This clonotype has a handful of counts. For the CDR3, the DNA is TGCAGTGCTAGGGACGGGAGCCCCTATAATTCACCCCTCCACTTT. Translating gives CSARDGSPYNSPLHF. This chain joins TRBV20-1 and TRBJ1-6; D is unresolved. This CDR3 has 15 residues. The germline CDR1 and CDR2 sequences are DFQATT and SNEGSKA (reference sequence). V lost 3 bases to trimming and J lost 2 bases, with 11 bases between them.

V and J are TRBV20-1 and TRBJ1-6; D ambiguous. The germline V and J ends were trimmed by 5 bases and 6 bases, with 17 bases remaining between them. The CDR3 has 15 residues. Germline CDR1 and CDR2: DFQATT and SNEGSKA (reference sequence). The CDR3 DNA is TGCAGTGCTCGCTATTCACCCGGCGGTAATTCACCCCTCCACTTT. This encodes CSARYSPGGNSPLHF.

This clonotype was found a few times. The V and J genes are TRBV10-3 and TRBJ2-5, with TRBD2 matching 13 bases. The ends lost 10 bases at V and 5 bases at J; junction bases unmatched: 10. CDR3 length: 15 amino acids. CDR1 ENHRY and CDR2 SYGVKD come from the germline V gene. CDR3 DNA: TGTGCCACCAGAGGACTAGCGGGAGTAGGGGAGACCCAGTACTTC. This sequence encodes CATRGLAGVGETQYF.

The CDR3 protein is CASSRGTSGRDEQFF. The CDR3 DNA is TGTGCCAGCAGCAGGGGGACTAGCGGGAGGGATGAGCAGTTCTTC. This sequence joins TRBV6-2 or TRBV6-3 and TRBJ2-1; TRBD2 aligns across 16 bases. V was pared by 6 bases and J by 8 bases, with 4 bases of the junction left unmatched. Germline assignment: CDR1 MNHEY and CDR2 SVGEGT. The CDR3 has 15 residues.

The CDR3 DNA follows: TGTGCCAGCAGCGTAGGAGGGTTGCGGACTAGCCCTTCGGAGACCCAGTACTTC. Protein product: CASSVGGLRTSPSETQYF. J is TRBJ2-5 and V is TRBV14; 8 nucleotides match TRBD2. This CDR3 has 18 residues. V lost 5 bases to trimming and J lost 5 bases; unmatched junction nucleotides: 19. Germline V gene lookup returns CDR1 SGHDN and CDR2 FVKESK.

This clonotype was detected only a few times. The chain is built from TRBV27 and TRBJ1-2; D remains ambiguous. The CDR3 sequence is 15 residues long. Germline loops: CDR1 MNHEY, CDR2 SMNVEV (reference sequence). V was cut by 6 bases and J by 8 bases, with 22 bases left in between. In DNA, the CDR3 is TGTGCCAGCAGCGCCTACCGGGGAGCCCTAAACGGCTACACCTTC. This translates into CASSAYRGALNGYTF.

This clonotype was observed a few times. The CDR3 loop reads CASTTQGGEQYF. The CDR3 bases are TGTGCCAGCACCACACAGGGAGGTGAGCAGTACTTC. The chain uses TRBV2 and TRBJ2-7; D possibly matches TRBD1 or TRBD2 (6 bases each). The CDR3 extends over 12 amino acids. From germline, CDR1 is SNHLY and CDR2 FYNNEI. Trimming took off 7 bases at V and 7 bases at J, with 14 bases between the two ends.

This clonotype came up a few times. V and J are TRBV9 and TRBJ2-3; 7 bases match TRBD2. With 4 bases clipped from V and 0 bases from J, the junction kept 8 bases outside the gene matches. The CDR3 covers 16 residues. CDR1 SGDLS and CDR2 YYNGEE come from the germline V gene. The CDR3 here is CASSSGLDSSTDTQYF. The CDR3 DNA reads TGTGCCAGCAGCTCCGGACTAGACTCTAGCACAGATACGCAGTATTTT.

The chain combines TRBV6-1 with TRBJ2-1; a possible D gene is TRBD2 (6 bases). Trimming took off 8 bases at V and 2 bases at J, with 10 bases between the two ends. Germline V gene lookup returns CDR1 MNHNS and CDR2 SASEGT. The CDR3 is made up of 13 amino acids. DNA of the CDR3: TGTGCCAGCGGGGGGTCCCCCTACAATGAGCAGTTCTTC. Encoded protein: CASGGSPYNEQFF.

This chain uses TRBV7-9 with TRBJ2-1, with D possibly matching TRBD2 (6 bases). The CDR3 contains 15 residues. Germline CDR1 is SEHNR and CDR2 is FQNEAQ (reference sequence). The V end was cut by 5 bases, the J end by 2 bases, with 13 bases between. The CDR3 sequence is CASSPEGFAYNEQFF. CDR3 DNA: TGTGCCAGCAGCCCGGAGGGGTTTGCCTACAATGAGCAGTTCTTC.

This clonotype was picked up many times. The chain employs TRBV11-2 and TRBJ2-7, with TRBD2 identical over 12 bases. This CDR3 comprises 15 residues. The germline gives CDR1 SGHAT, CDR2 FQNNGV. The junction had 8 bases not matched to a gene; V was cut back by 6 bases and J by 5 bases. CDR3 region: CASSGPGLAGDEQYF. CDR3 nucleotides: TGTGCCAGCAGTGGCCCGGGACTAGCGGGCGACGAGCAGTACTTC.

The chain joins TRBV20-1 to TRBJ1-6; D may be TRBD1 (5 bases). Germline V gene sequence: CDR1 DFQATT, CDR2 SNEGSKA (reference sequence). This CDR3 has 14 amino acids. V was clipped by 3 bases and J by 7 bases, with 13 bases between them. The CDR3 coding sequence is TGCAGTGCTAGTAGGGGCGAGCTAAATTCACCCCTCCACTTT. Protein product: CSASRGELNSPLHF.

This clonotype turned up a few times. This chain links TRBV6-1 with TRBJ1-6, with D tentatively TRBD1 (5 bases). The germline V gene has CDR1 MNHNS and CDR2 SASEGT. V was clipped by 10 bases and J by 7 bases, with 20 bases between them. This CDR3 comprises 15 residues. The CDR3, as DNA: TGTGCCACTGCGGTTGGGACGGCATCCAATTCACCCCTCCACTTT. Its translation is CATAVGTASNSPLHF.

Comments on this clonotype: A much larger clone lies a single base off, so this may be a read error. The V call is TRBV6-5, the J call TRBJ2-5, with 11 bases fitting TRBD2. Germline V gene lookup returns CDR1 MNHEY and CDR2 SVGAGI. The CDR3 contains 14 residues. The J segment lost 1 base and the V segment lost 8 bases, leaving 3 bases of the junction unmatched. CDR3 in amino acids: CASGTSGGQETQYF. CDR3 in DNA: TGTGCCAGCGGTACTAGCGGGGGCCAAGAGACCCAGTACTTC.

This clonotype came up many times. The chain employs TRBV7-9 and TRBJ2-5; possible D gene TRBD1, 6 bases. Between the trimmed V and J ends, which lost 2 bases and 4 bases, there was a span of 11 bases. Per the germline V gene, CDR1 is SEHNR and CDR2 is FQNEAQ (reference sequence). The CDR3 length is 14 residues. Here the CDR3 reads CASSLQGGGETQYF. The CDR3 DNA is TGTGCCAGCAGCTTACAAGGGGGTGGAGAGACCCAGTACTTC.

This clonotype was seen more than once but under ten times. The gene calls are TRBV4-1 and TRBJ2-7; 12 bases align to TRBD2. J lost 4 bases, V lost 3 bases, and 13 bases had no gene match. The CDR3 has 18 residues. Looked up from germline, CDR1 is MGHRA and CDR2 is YSYEKL. DNA of the CDR3: TGCGCCAGCAGCCATCCGCCGGGGACTAGCGGGTCCGCTTACGAGCAGTACTTC. Its translation is CASSHPPGTSGSAYEQYF.

This clonotype was seen only a few times. V gene TRBV12-3 or TRBV12-4 combines with J gene TRBJ2-1, with 7 bases fitting TRBD1. This CDR3 has 16 amino acids. V shed 5 bases and J 0 bases; nucleotides not matched to a gene: 7. The CDR3 reads CASSPQGQNSYNEQFF. The CDR3 DNA sequence: TGTGCCAGCAGTCCCCAGGGACAGAACTCCTACAATGAGCAGTTCTTC.

The rearrangement uses TRBV2 and TRBJ2-7; D remains ambiguous. The length of the CDR3 is 13 residues. Deletions cut 7 bases from V and 3 bases from J, with 13 bases between. Germline loops: CDR1 SNHLY, CDR2 FYNNEI. The CDR3 sequence is CASTPDGYYEQYF. Written as DNA, the CDR3 is TGTGCCAGCACTCCCGACGGCTACTACGAGCAGTACTTC.

In its sample, this clonotype was seen a few times. This may come from a read error, since a much larger clone is one base off. The J gene is TRBJ2-1, the V gene TRBV3-1; D call uncertain. V dropped 1 base and J dropped 5 bases, with 3 bases sitting between them. Germline V gene data show CDR1 as LGHDT and CDR2 as YNNKEL (reference sequence). The CDR3 has 12 amino acids. The CDR3: CASSQVHNEQFF. In DNA, the CDR3 is TGTGCCAGCAGCCAAGTTCACAATGAGCAGTTCTTC.